Given below is one TCR beta chain in context. This specimen comes from a study of T cell changes during pregnancy in multiple sclerosis. The method was immunoSEQ multiplex PCR; TCRdb's version includes in-frame clones alone and lacks a portion of them. The sample holds approximately 31,000 clones, about 88% seen once. The CDR3 loop spans 17 amino acids. Germline CDR1 reads SGDLS; CDR2 reads YYNGEE. With 3 bases removed from V and 8 bases from J, the gap between germline ends came to 24 bases. This chain uses TRBV9 with TRBJ2-1, with TRBD2 as a possible D gene (6 bases). The TCR was taken from a female donor with multiple sclerosis, enrolled in a pregnancy study. The specimen was CD8+ T cells from peripheral blood mononuclear cells, collected in the second trimester of pregnancy. CDR3 nucleotide sequence: TGTGCCAGCAGCGAGCCCCTCGGTGGAGGGGAGAGGTATGAGCAGTTCTTC. Its protein is CASSEPLGGGERYEQFF.